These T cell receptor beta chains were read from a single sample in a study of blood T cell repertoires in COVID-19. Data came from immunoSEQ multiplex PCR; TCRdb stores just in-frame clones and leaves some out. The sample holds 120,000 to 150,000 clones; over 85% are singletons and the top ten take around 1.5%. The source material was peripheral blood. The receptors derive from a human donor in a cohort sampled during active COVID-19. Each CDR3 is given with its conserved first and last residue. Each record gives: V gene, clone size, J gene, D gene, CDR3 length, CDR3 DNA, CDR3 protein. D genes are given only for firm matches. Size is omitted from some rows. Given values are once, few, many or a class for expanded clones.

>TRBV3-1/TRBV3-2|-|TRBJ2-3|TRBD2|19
TGTGCCAGCAGCACTCGACTAGCGGGGGCCCTTGGTGGCACAGATACGCAGTATTTT
CASSTRLAGALGGTDTQYF
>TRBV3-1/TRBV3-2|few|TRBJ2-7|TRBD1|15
TGTGCCAGCAGCCATCGACAGGGGTACCTCTACGAGCAGTACTTC
CASSHRQGYLYEQYF
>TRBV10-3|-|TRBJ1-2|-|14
TGTGCCATCAGTGAGCCAGAATCCAACTATGGCTACACCTTC
CAISEPESNYGYTF
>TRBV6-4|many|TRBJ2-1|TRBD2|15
TGTGCCAGCAGCCAGGCTAGCGGAACCTACAATGAGCAGTTCTTC
CASSQASGTYNEQFF
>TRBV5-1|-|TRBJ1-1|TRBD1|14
TGCGCCAGCAGCTTGTCAGGGGGCGGCACTGAAGCTTTCTTT
CASSLSGGGTEAFF
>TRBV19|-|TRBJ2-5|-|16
TGTGCCAGTAGTATACGATCCTTCGGCGGGCAAGAGACCCAGTACTTC
CASSIRSFGGQETQYF
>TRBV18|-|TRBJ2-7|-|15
TGTGCCAGCTCACCAGAAAATGCAGGGACCTACGAGCAGTACTTC
CASSPENAGTYEQYF
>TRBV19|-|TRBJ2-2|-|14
TGTGCCAGTAGATACGGACAGAGAACCGGGGAGCTGTTTTTT
CASRYGQRTGELFF
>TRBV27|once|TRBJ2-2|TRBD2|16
TGTGCCAGCAGTTTTTCTAGCGGGGAATACACCGGGGAGCTGTTTTTT
CASSFSSGEYTGELFF
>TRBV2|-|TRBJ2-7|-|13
TGTGCCAGCAGTAGCGGCGTAACCTACGAGCAGTACTTC
CASSSGVTYEQYF
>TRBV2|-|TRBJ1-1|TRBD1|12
TGTGCCAGCAGTTCGACAGGGAGGGAAGCTTTCTTT
CASSSTGREAFF
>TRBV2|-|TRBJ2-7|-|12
TGTGCCACGTCCCTTACTACAAACGAGCAGTACTTC
CATSLTTNEQYF
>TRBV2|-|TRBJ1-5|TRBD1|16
TGTGCCAGCAGTGACAGACAGGGGGTGAGCAATCAGCCCCAGCATTTT
CASSDRQGVSNQPQHF
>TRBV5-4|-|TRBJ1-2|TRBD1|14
TGTGCCAGCAGCATAGGACAGGTCTTCGCAGGCTACACCTTC
CASSIGQVFAGYTF
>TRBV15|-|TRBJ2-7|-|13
TGTGCCACCAGCGGAGGGCTGAACTACGAGCAGTACTTC
CATSGGLNYEQYF
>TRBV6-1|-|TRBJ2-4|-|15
TGTGCCAGCAGTGAAGCGGGGCAGGGCAAAAACATTCAGTACTTC
CASSEAGQGKNIQYF
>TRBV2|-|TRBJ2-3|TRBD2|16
TGTGCCAGCAGTTATATCCTAGCGGATGGGACAGATACGCAGTATTTT
CASSYILADGTDTQYF
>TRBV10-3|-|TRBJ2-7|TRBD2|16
TGTGCCATCAGTCCCCTGACTAGCGGGGGGGCCTACGAGCAGTACTTC
CAISPLTSGGAYEQYF
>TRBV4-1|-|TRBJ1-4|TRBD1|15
TGCGCCAGCAGCCAACGGGACAGGGCCGGGGAAAAACTGTTTTTT
CASSQRDRAGEKLFF
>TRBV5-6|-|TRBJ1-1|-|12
TGTGCCAGCAGCTTGGAGGGAGCTGAAGCTTTCTTT
CASSLEGAEAFF
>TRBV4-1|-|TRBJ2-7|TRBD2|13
TGCGCCAGCAGCCAAGCGGGAGGGCTCGAGCAGTACTTC
CASSQAGGLEQYF
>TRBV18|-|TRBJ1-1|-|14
TGTGCCAGCTCACGGGCTGATCACTACACTGAAGCTTTCTTT
CASSRADHYTEAFF
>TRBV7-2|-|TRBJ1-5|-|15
TGTGCCAGCAGCTCCCAGGGGCAGACGAGGGGGCCCCAGCATTTT
CASSSQGQTRGPQHF
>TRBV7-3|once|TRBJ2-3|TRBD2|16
TGTGCCAGCAGCCCAAGCGGGGGGGCGGGCACAGATACGCAGTATTTT
CASSPSGGAGTDTQYF
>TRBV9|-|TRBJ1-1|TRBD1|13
TGTGCCAGCAGCCTCCAGGGGGGTTCTGAAGCTTTCTTT
CASSLQGGSEAFF
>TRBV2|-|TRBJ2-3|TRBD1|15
TGTGCCAGCAGTGTGGGACAGGGGGCAAGGGATACGCAGTATTTT
CASSVGQGARDTQYF
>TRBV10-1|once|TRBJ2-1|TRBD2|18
TGCGCCAGCAGTGAAATTAGCGGGGGGACTAACTCCTACAATGAGCAGTTCTTC
CASSEISGGTNSYNEQFF
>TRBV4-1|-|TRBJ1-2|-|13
TGCGCCAGCAGCCAAGATCGGGGTTGGAGCTACACCTTC
CASSQDRGWSYTF
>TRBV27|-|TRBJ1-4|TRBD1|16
TGTGCCAGCAGTCCCTCCTCGGGACAGTATCTCGAAAAACTGTTTTTT
CASSPSSGQYLEKLFF
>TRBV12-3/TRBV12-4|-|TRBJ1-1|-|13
TGTGCCAGCAGTCAACGGGTGGGCACTGAAGCTTTCTTT
CASSQRVGTEAFF
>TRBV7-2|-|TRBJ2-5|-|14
TGTGCCAGCAGCTTAGTGGCAGGGGAAGAGACCCAGTACTTC
CASSLVAGEETQYF
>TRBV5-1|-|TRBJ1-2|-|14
TGCGCCAGCAGCTTGGACAGGCAGAACTATGGCTACACCTTC
CASSLDRQNYGYTF
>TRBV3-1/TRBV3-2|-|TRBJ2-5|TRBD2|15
TGTGCCAGCAGCCAAGATTTTCGGGGGGGGGAGACCCAGTACTTC
CASSQDFRGGETQYF
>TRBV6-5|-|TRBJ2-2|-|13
TGTGCCAGCATCAACCCAGGGACCGGGGAGCTGTTTTTT
CASINPGTGELFF
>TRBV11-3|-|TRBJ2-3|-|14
TGTGCCAGCAGCTTAGACGGGAACACAGATACGCAGTATTTT
CASSLDGNTDTQYF
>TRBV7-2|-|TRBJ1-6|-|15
TGTGCCAGCAGCTCAGGGCCGCCGGCCTATTCACCCCTCCACTTT
CASSSGPPAYSPLHF
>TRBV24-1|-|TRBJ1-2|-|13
TGTGCCACCAGCCCTGGGGGGAACTATGGCTACACCTTC
CATSPGGNYGYTF